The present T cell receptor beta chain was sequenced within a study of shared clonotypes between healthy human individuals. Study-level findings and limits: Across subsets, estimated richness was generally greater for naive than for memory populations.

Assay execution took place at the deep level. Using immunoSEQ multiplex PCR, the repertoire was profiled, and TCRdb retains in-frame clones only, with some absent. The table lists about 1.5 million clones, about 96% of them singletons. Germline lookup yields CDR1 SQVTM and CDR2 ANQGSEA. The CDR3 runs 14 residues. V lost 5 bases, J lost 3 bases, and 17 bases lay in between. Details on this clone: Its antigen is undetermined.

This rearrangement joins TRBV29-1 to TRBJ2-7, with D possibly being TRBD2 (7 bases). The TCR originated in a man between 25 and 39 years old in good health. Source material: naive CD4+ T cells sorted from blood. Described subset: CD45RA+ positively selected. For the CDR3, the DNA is TGCAGCGTTCAACGGGGGGCGAGGGGCTACGAGCAGTACTTC. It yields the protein CSVQRGARGYEQYF.